This T cell receptor beta chain comes out of a study of T-cell memory formation after mild COVID-19. Whole-study context: Largely donor-specific sequence clusters came from a couple of donors. The study, taken as a whole, reports: Pre-infection memory contained some responding clones, which suggested that cross-reactive memory had joined.

MiXCR was run by TCRdb on the 5' RACE reads, yielding one entry per CDR3 protein. The sample carries 450,000 to 650,000 distinct CDR3 sequences, less than 25% recorded once. Concerning this clonotype: Its specificity is not known.

The V and J ends lost 5 bases and 6 bases, in that order; junction bases with no gene match: 10. The CDR3 is 15 amino acids. Per the germline V gene, CDR1 is SGHTA and CDR2 is FQGNSA. The TCR sequence derives from an adult woman who had mild COVID-19 (a few samples of this study predate the infection). Cell type and time point are not known. This rearrangement joins TRBV7-2 to TRBJ2-3, with TRBD1 matching 8 bases. Material: PBMCs or a T cell subset sorted from them (not recorded which). The CDR3 spells CASSPLGQGVDTQYF. The CDR3 DNA reads TGTGCCAGCAGCCCCCTCGGACAGGGAGTGGATACGCAGTATTTT.